This T cell receptor beta chain was retrieved from a study of T cells in women clearing cervical HPV infection. Study in general: Controls gave blood once infection was undetectable; cases at lesion identification. HLA type could not be excluded as a confounder.

Trimming removed 0 bases at V and 0 bases at J, with 2 bases between. The CDR3 is made up of 14 amino acids. Per germline, CDR1 KGHSH and CDR2 LQKENI. Concerning this clone: Its antigen is currently unknown. The CDR3 extends 3 residues past the end of the read, so its final part is completed from the germline J gene.

General study points: A classifier using richness and V gene abundances reached an AUC of 0.83. Each sample's T-cell count was unknown, possibly confounding richness.

Profiling relied on immunoSEQ multiplex PCR, and the TCRdb table lists in-frame clones only, not all of them. The ten most abundant clones cover less than 40% of a sample with roughly 47,000 clones. The J gene is TRBJ2-2, the V gene TRBV18; no definite D call. This sequence originates from a woman aged 18 to 75 with a cervical HPV16 infection that either progressed to CIN3+ or cleared (not recorded which). Sample: blood buffy coat. The CDR3 here is CASSPPSNTGELFF. Incomplete CDR3 DNA: TGTGCCAGCTCACCACCCTCGAACACCGGGGAG.